The 30 T cell receptor beta chains reported below all come from one sample, sequenced in a study of cytotoxic CD8 clonotypes in ibrutinib-treated CLL. Libraries were prepared by immunoSEQ multiplex PCR; TCRdb keeps only in-frame clonotypes and omits some of them. The profile shows some 200,000 clones, 72% of them singletons. Specimen: PBMCs, collected after 24 months of ibrutinib treatment. The origin of the receptors is a human donor with chronic lymphocytic leukemia.

This rearrangement joins TRBV30 to TRBJ1-5; D is perhaps TRBD1 (5 bases). This CDR3 contains 16 residues. V was clipped by 1 base and J by 2 bases, with 15 bases between them. The V gene's germline CDR1 is GTSNPN and CDR2 SVGIG (reference sequence). The CDR3 DNA reads TGTGCCTGGAGTGGACCCGTCGTAGGGGGCAATCAGCCCCAGCATTTT. Its translation: CAWSGPVVGGNQPQHF.

In the case of this clone: The junction differs from germline at one of its ends, possibly a read error. The chain uses TRBV7-3 and TRBJ2-5; 11 nucleotides match TRBD2. The CDR3 contains 16 residues. Germline loops: CDR1 SGHTA, CDR2 FQGTGA. CDR3 nucleotides: TGTGCCAGCGGCTTAGGTACTAGCGGGAGAGTGGAGACCCAGTACTTC. Amino acids: CASGLGTSGRVETQYF.

The gene calls are TRBV2 and TRBJ2-1, with 9 bases that match TRBD1. The V gene's germline CDR1 is SNHLY and CDR2 FYNNEI. This CDR3 has 14 amino acids. The trim removed 3 bases at V and 9 bases at J, leaving 6 bases unmatched. CDR3 nucleotides: TGTGCCAGCAGTGAGACAGGGGGTTTTGCTGAGCAGTTCTTC. It codes for CASSETGGFAEQFF.

This clone turned up a few times. The chain uses TRBV7-8 and TRBJ2-3; D remains unclear. Germline values: CDR1 SGHVS, CDR2 FQNEAQ. The CDR3 has 16 residues. Trimming cost V 1 base and J 2 bases, with 13 bases left between them. The chain's CDR3 is CASSLGVLLYTDTQYF. The DNA for the CDR3 is TGTGCCAGCAGCTTAGGGGTCTTACTGTACACAGATACGCAGTATTTT.

The CDR3 nucleotides read TGTGCCAGCAGCTTAAATCCCGGACAGAGCTACGAGCAGTACTTC. Amino acids: CASSLNPGQSYEQYF. This chain joins TRBV7-3 and TRBJ2-7; tentatively, D is TRBD1 (6 bases). CDR1 SGHTA and CDR2 FQGTGA come from the germline V gene. This CDR3 is 15 amino acids long. V lost 1 base to trimming and J lost 3 bases, with 13 bases between them. Based on the CDR3 plus reference TRBV7-3 and TRBJ2-7, the full variable domain is GAGVSQTPSNKVTEKGKYVELRCDPISGHTALYWYRQSLGQGPEFLIYFQGTGAADDSGLPNDRFFAVRPEGSVSTLKIQRTERGDSAVYLCASSLNPGQSYEQYFGPGTRLTVT.

The chain links TRBV5-1 to TRBJ2-5; D is uncertain. CDR1 is SGHRS, CDR2 YFSETQ, per germline. CDR3 length: 15 amino acids. Trimming shortened V by 0 bases and J by 1 base, and 10 bases separated the two germline ends. The CDR3 region has the DNA TGCGCCAGCAGCTTGGCCTTAGGGTTCCAAGAGACCCAGTACTTC. Translating gives CASSLALGFQETQYF. The full variable domain, completed using reference TRBV5-1 and TRBJ2-5, is KAGVTQTPRYLIKTRGQQVTLSCSPISGHRSVSWYQQTPGQGLQFLFEYFSETQRNKGNFPGRFSGRQFSNSRSEMNVSTLELGDSALYLCASSLALGFQETQYFGPGTRLLVL.

The J gene is TRBJ1-2, the V gene TRBV4-2; D not resolved. Germline V gene data show CDR1 as LGHNA and CDR2 as YNFKEQ. Between the trimmed V and J ends, which lost 1 base and 2 bases, there was a span of 5 bases. This CDR3 has 13 residues. In nucleotides, the CDR3 is TGTGCCAGCAGCCAAGCGGCCAACTATGGCTACACCTTC. Its translation is CASSQAANYGYTF.

The chain is built from TRBV28 and TRBJ1-2; D uncertain. The CDR3 length is 11 residues. Germline V gene lookup returns CDR1 MDHEN and CDR2 SYDVKM. Between the trimmed V and J ends, which lost 8 bases and 7 bases, there was a span of 11 bases. In DNA form, the CDR3 reads TGTGCCAGCTCGAGTCCAGTTGGCTACACCTTC. Translating it yields CASSSPVGYTF.

This sequence joins TRBV6-1 and TRBJ2-7; 7 nucleotides agree with TRBD1. CDR1 is MNHNS and CDR2 is SASEGT in the germline V gene. V lost 5 bases, J lost 6 bases, and 4 bases stayed unmatched. This CDR3 spans 12 amino acids. The DNA for the CDR3 is TGTGCCAGCAGTTCACGGACAGGCGAGCAGTACTTC. Its translation is CASSSRTGEQYF.

This sequence joins TRBV30 and TRBJ2-3, with 7 bases that match TRBD2. This CDR3 has 14 amino acids. Germline V CDR1 and CDR2: GTSNPN, SVGIG (reference sequence). V shed 0 bases and J 6 bases; nucleotides not matched to a gene: 6. CDR3 nucleotide sequence: TGTGCCTGGAGTGTAGGCGGGAGTGCGGATACGCAGTATTTT. This gives the protein CAWSVGGSADTQYF.

This clone is a singleton in its sample. The chain combines TRBV7-2 with TRBJ2-5; no clear D gene. There are 14 residues in the CDR3. With 2 bases removed from V and 5 bases from J, the gap between germline ends came to 12 bases. Germline assignment: CDR1 SGHTA and CDR2 FQGNSA. CDR3 residues: CASSLLGHPETQYF. DNA of the CDR3: TGTGCCAGCAGCTTACTAGGGCATCCGGAGACCCAGTACTTC.

This chain links TRBV7-9 with TRBJ2-1, with 14 bases identical to TRBD2. Germline CDR1 SEHNR, CDR2 FQNEAQ (reference sequence). The ends lost 5 bases at V and 0 bases at J; junction bases unmatched: 9. The CDR3 sequence is 19 residues long. DNA of the CDR3: TGTGCCAGCAGCACTACTCCGGGACTAGCGGGAGTCTCCTACAATGAGCAGTTCTTC. The encoded protein is CASSTTPGLAGVSYNEQFF.

The V call is TRBV9, the J call TRBJ1-2, with D possibly being TRBD1 (6 bases). The V gene's germline CDR1 is SGDLS and CDR2 YYNGEE. The CDR3 sequence is 12 residues long. V lost 3 bases to trimming and J lost 7 bases, with 10 bases between them. The CDR3 DNA follows: TGTGCCAGCAGCGCTGGACAGTTTGGCTACACCTTC. Amino acids: CASSAGQFGYTF.

This chain links TRBV6-5 with TRBJ2-1; D ambiguous. CDR3 length equals 11 residues. The ends were cut back, 8 bases at V and 5 bases at J, with 7 bases in the middle. Germline CDR1 reads MNHEY; CDR2 reads SVGAGI. CDR3 residues: CASFDDNEQFF. The DNA of the CDR3 is TGTGCCAGCTTTGACGACAATGAGCAGTTCTTC.

The chain carries TRBV10-3 and TRBJ2-3, with a possible D match to TRBD2 (6 bases). The germline gives CDR1 ENHRY, CDR2 SYGVKD. Trimming stripped 5 bases from V and 6 bases from J, with 18 bases between. CDR3 length equals 15 residues. CDR3: CAISRGGTRLDTQYF. For the CDR3, the DNA is TGTGCCATCAGTCGCGGAGGGACCAGATTGGATACGCAGTATTTT.

Details on this clone: Other DNA sequences in the sample encode the same CDR3. V usage is TRBV5-1 and J usage is TRBJ2-3, with 7 bases aligning to TRBD1. Germline V gives CDR1 SGHRS, CDR2 YFSETQ. The CDR3 runs to 14 residues. The ends lost 5 bases at V and 2 bases at J; junction bases unmatched: 5. The CDR3 coding sequence is TGCGCCAGCAGTTCCGGGACAGTCACAGATACGCAGTATTTT. This gives the protein CASSSGTVTDTQYF.

This sequence joins TRBV5-5 and TRBJ2-1; D might be TRBD2 (5 bases). Trimming took 4 bases from V and 0 from J, leaving 14 bases between them. The CDR3 runs to 16 residues. Germline V gene lookup returns CDR1 SGHKS and CDR2 YYEKEE (reference sequence). In DNA, the CDR3 is TGTGCCAGCAGCCTGGAGGTTTATAGCTCCTACAATGAGCAGTTCTTC. It yields the protein CASSLEVYSSYNEQFF. Combining the CDR3 with reference TRBV5-5 and TRBJ2-1 gives the whole variable domain DAGVTQSPTHLIKTRGQQVTLRCSPISGHKSVSWYQQVLGQGPQFIFQYYEKEERGRGNFPDRFSARQFPNYSSELNVNALLLGDSALYLCASSLEVYSSYNEQFFGPGTRLTVL.

The rearrangement uses TRBV27 and TRBJ2-3; 10 bases are shared with TRBD2. Trimming removed 3 bases from V and 5 bases from J; junction bases left unmatched: 14. The CDR3 totals 18 residues. Per germline, CDR1 MNHEY and CDR2 SMNVEV (reference sequence). CDR3 sequence: CASSFSAGGPGSGDTQYF. The CDR3 coding sequence is TGTGCCAGCAGTTTTTCAGCGGGAGGGCCGGGTTCAGGAGATACGCAGTATTTT.

The chain joins TRBV5-4 to TRBJ2-5; maybe TRBD2 (6 bases). Trimming removed 0 bases from V and 5 bases from J, with 14 bases in between. Germline V gene sequence: CDR1 SGHNT, CDR2 YYREEE (reference sequence). The length of the CDR3 is 15 residues. This CDR3 reads CASSLDGGSGETQYF. Written as DNA, the CDR3 is TGTGCCAGCAGCTTGGACGGAGGGAGCGGTGAGACCCAGTACTTC.

J is TRBJ1-5 and V is TRBV9, with D perhaps matching TRBD1 (5 bases). The V gene's germline CDR1 is SGDLS and CDR2 YYNGEE. This CDR3 comprises 14 residues. V was shortened by 3 bases and J by 2 bases, with 9 bases between the two germline ends. The CDR3 loop is CASSDGAGNQPQHF. For the CDR3, the DNA is TGTGCCAGCAGCGATGGGGCTGGCAATCAGCCCCAGCATTTT.

The rearrangement joins TRBV15 to TRBJ2-7; 7 bases agree with TRBD1. J lost 3 bases, V lost 3 bases, and 11 bases had no gene match. From germline, CDR1 is LNHNV and CDR2 YYDKDF (reference sequence). There are 16 residues in the CDR3. CDR3 sequence: CATSSRDRAGGYEQYF. Written as DNA, the CDR3 is TGTGCCACCAGCAGCCGAGACAGGGCTGGAGGCTACGAGCAGTACTTC.

This clone was seen only a few times. The V call is TRBV9, the J call TRBJ1-2; D possibly corresponds to TRBD1 (5 bases). The CDR3 covers 14 residues. V was pared by 0 bases and J by 8 bases, with 14 bases between. CDR1 and CDR2 (germline): SGDLS, YYNGEE. CDR3 DNA: TGTGCCAGCAGCGTAGCTCTAGGGGAAAGAGGCTACACCTTC. Translated: CASSVALGERGYTF.

This chain links TRBV9 with TRBJ2-7; tentatively, D is TRBD2 (5 bases). V was shortened by 8 bases and J by 4 bases, with 19 bases between the two germline ends. The CDR3 length is 14 residues. Germline lookup yields CDR1 SGDLS and CDR2 YYNGEE. CDR3: CASTTGPGMYEQYF. Written as DNA, the CDR3 is TGTGCCAGTACAACGGGCCCCGGGATGTACGAGCAGTACTTC.

The rearrangement links TRBV7-9 to TRBJ1-3; D is unresolved. In germline, CDR1 is SEHNR, CDR2 FQNEAQ (reference sequence). CDR3 length: 14 amino acids. Trimming removed 0 bases from V and 3 bases from J, with 6 bases in between. This CDR3 is CASSLAPFGNTIYF. The CDR3 DNA is TGTGCCAGCAGCTTAGCCCCCTTTGGAAACACCATATATTTT.

V usage is TRBV10-1 and J usage is TRBJ2-3; 13 positions agree with TRBD2. CDR1 and CDR2 from the germline V gene are WNHNN and SYGVQD (reference sequence). J lost 5 bases, V lost 3 bases, and 5 bases had no gene match. There are 16 residues in the CDR3. The CDR3 sequence: CASSEGLAGEGDTQYF. Written as DNA, the CDR3 is TGCGCCAGCAGTGAAGGACTAGCGGGAGAAGGAGATACGCAGTATTTT.

The chain combines TRBV18 with TRBJ2-5; D gene uncertain. The V end lost 6 bases, the J end lost 7 bases, and 12 bases lay between the germline ends. Germline V lookup: CDR1 KGHSH, CDR2 LQKENI. This CDR3 has 12 residues. CDR3 sequence: CASSTGVGTQYF. As DNA, the CDR3 is TGTGCCAGCTCCACTGGGGTAGGGACCCAGTACTTC.

The chain combines TRBV5-1 with TRBJ2-5; TRBD1 agrees at 7 bases. The CDR3 contains 13 residues. The V gene end was trimmed by 2 bases and the J gene end by 5 bases; junction bases not matched to a gene: 3. Germline lookup yields CDR1 SGHRS and CDR2 YFSETQ. DNA of the CDR3: TGCGCCAGCAGCTTCCTGGGACAGGAGACCCAGTACTTC. This sequence encodes CASSFLGQETQYF.

This chain links TRBV5-4 with TRBJ2-3; D might be TRBD2 (6 bases). Germline V gene data show CDR1 as SGHNT and CDR2 as YYREEE (reference sequence). V shed 3 bases and J shed 6 bases, with 17 bases lying between them. This CDR3 comprises 15 residues. As DNA, the CDR3 is TGTGCCAGCAGCTCAATAGCGGAGTATGGGGATACGCAGTATTTT. Translation: CASSSIAEYGDTQYF.

The CDR3 sequence: CASSVDLPYEQYF. CDR3 in DNA: TGTGCCAGCAGTGTGGATCTTCCCTACGAGCAGTACTTC. This sequence joins TRBV25-1 and TRBJ2-7; no reliable D call. Germline V gene lookup returns CDR1 MGHDK and CDR2 SYGVNS. Trimming stripped 4 bases from V and 2 bases from J, with 9 bases between. This CDR3 comprises 13 residues.

CDR3 protein: CAWSVFSGLAGGTDTQYF. For the CDR3, the DNA is TGTGCCTGGAGTGTATTTTCCGGACTAGCGGGAGGCACAGATACGCAGTATTTT. The chain uses TRBV30 and TRBJ2-3, with TRBD2 matching over 13 bases. Germline assignment: CDR1 GTSNPN and CDR2 SVGIG (reference sequence). The CDR3 consists of 18 residues. J gave up 1 base and V 0 bases, and 7 bases lay outside the gene matches.